These T cell receptor beta chains were read from a single sample in a study of T-cell reconstitution after alpha-beta-depleted transplantation in children. TCRdb re-called the PCR reads with MiXCR, one entry per CDR3 protein. The sample shows about 32,000 distinct CDR3 sequences, about 6.7% of them seen only once. The sequences come from peripheral blood, collected 60 days after TCRalphabeta/CD19-depleted stem cell transplant. All receptors come from a child younger than two who had a stem cell transplant for acute myeloid leukemia, so the T cells may come from the graft donor. Each CDR3 is given with its conserved first and last residue. The D gene is left open where the match is weak. The size of a clone is reported for some rows only, either as once, few or many, or as a class for expanded clones.

clone_size	d_call	j_call	v_call	cdr3_nt	cdr3_aa
many	TRBD2	TRBJ2-1	TRBV7-9	TGTGCCAGCAGCTTAAGCAGCGGGAGGGGGAGAAATGAGCAGTTCTTC	CASSLSSGRGRNEQFF
many	TRBD1	TRBJ2-4	TRBV11-3	TGTGCCAGCAGCTTCGGGCAGACAGGGACGAAAAACATTCAGTACTTC	CASSFGQTGTKNIQYF
many	TRBD2	TRBJ2-1	TRBV7-9	TGTGCCAGCAGCTTTTCTAGCGGGGGTTACAATGAGCAGTTCTTC	CASSFSSGGYNEQFF
many	TRBD2	TRBJ2-5	TRBV9	TGTGCCAGCACCCCAGAAGCGGGGGGGCAAGAGACCCAGTACTTC	CASTPEAGGQETQYF
many	NA	TRBJ2-2	TRBV7-2	TGTGCCAGCAGCTTAAAAGCTCCCCCGGCATCCGGGGAGCTGTTTTTT	CASSLKAPPASGELFF
many	TRBD1	TRBJ2-3	TRBV28	TGTGCCAGCACCCAAAAGGACAGGAGCTCCTCAGATACGCAGTATTTT	CASTQKDRSSSDTQYF
many	TRBD1	TRBJ2-3	TRBV4-3	TGCGCCAGCAGCCCCACCTGGACAGGGGTGGGCACAGATACGCAGTATTTT	CASSPTWTGVGTDTQYF
few	TRBD2	TRBJ2-1	TRBV12-3/TRBV12-4	TGTGCCATCAGCCCTGGACTAGCGGGAGGGCCAAGGTACAATGAGCAGTTCTTC	CAISPGLAGGPRYNEQFF
many	NA	TRBJ2-7	TRBV4-3	TGCGCCAGCAGCCAAGAGTGGGATAGAGCGGCCTACGAGCAGTACTTC	CASSQEWDRAAYEQYF
many	NA	TRBJ1-4	TRBV6-5	TGTGCCAGCGGGGGGGCCCGGGGTAATGAAAAACTGTTTTTT	CASGGARGNEKLFF
NA	NA	TRBJ2-5	TRBV11-2	TGTGCCAGCAGCTCGAATTCCGGGACTCGGAGAGAGACCCAGTACTTC	CASSSNSGTRRETQYF
NA	TRBD1	TRBJ2-3	TRBV6-5	TGTGCCAGCAGTTACTCGAATGAGGGGGCCACAGATACGCAGTATTTT	CASSYSNEGATDTQYF
NA	NA	TRBJ2-1	TRBV11-1	TGTGCCAGCAGCTTACTTCCTGAGCAGTTCTTC	CASSLLPEQFF
many	NA	TRBJ2-1	TRBV2	TGTGCCAGCAGCACCGACCGGGACAATGAGCAGTTCTTC	CASSTDRDNEQFF
many	NA	TRBJ1-2	TRBV7-9	TGTGCCAGCAGCGGGGCCTCCGGGACCCAGAGACTTTATGGCTACACCTTC	CASSGASGTQRLYGYTF
many	NA	TRBJ2-5	TRBV11-1	TGTGCCAGCAGCCCCCGTTCCCGTGGGAGGCGGGGCCAAAAAGAGACCCAGTACTTC	CASSPRSRGRRGQKETQYF
many	TRBD1	TRBJ1-2	TRBV7-9	TGTGCCAGCAGCTTAGCCGGACAGGGGCCTTATGGCTACACCTTC	CASSLAGQGPYGYTF
many	TRBD1	TRBJ2-5	TRBV28	TGTGCCAGCGGGGGACAGCCATTCCAAGAGACCCAGTACTTC	CASGGQPFQETQYF
many	TRBD1	TRBJ2-7	TRBV5-6	TGTGCCAGCAGCTCAACAGGGGGCGTATACGAGCAGTACTTC	CASSSTGGVYEQYF
many	NA	TRBJ2-2	TRBV4-3	TGCGCCAGCAGCCAAGGTGTCTGGGGGCGTTTGAAAGGGGAGCTGTTTTTT	CASSQGVWGRLKGELFF
many	NA	TRBJ2-3	TRBV5-1	TGCGCCAGCAGCTTGGGGCCCCCCGATACGCAGTATTTT	CASSLGPPDTQYF
few	NA	TRBJ2-7	TRBV7-6	TGTGCCAGCAGCTTAGGGGACGGGACCTACGAGCAGTACTTC	CASSLGDGTYEQYF
NA	NA	TRBJ2-7	TRBV4-3	TGCGCCAGCAGCCAAGGCGGGCCTGGCTACGAGCAGTACTTC	CASSQGGPGYEQYF
many	NA	TRBJ1-5	TRBV28	TGTGCCAGCAGACAGGGACGCCAGCCCCAGCATTTT	CASRQGRQPQHF
many	NA	TRBJ2-1	TRBV11-2	TGTGCCAGCAGCTTATTGGGGGGCCAAGGGGGCAATGAGCAGTTCTTC	CASSLLGGQGGNEQFF
many	NA	TRBJ1-1	TRBV11-2	TGTGCCAGCAGCCCCAGTAGGGGAAGGCCCTTGAACACTGAAGCTTTCTTT	CASSPSRGRPLNTEAFF
many	TRBD2	TRBJ2-2	TRBV7-3	TGTGCCAGCAGCTCCTCGGGGCTAGCGGTGAACACCGGGGAGCTGTTTTTT	CASSSSGLAVNTGELFF
many	NA	TRBJ2-1	TRBV5-1	TGCGCCAGCAGCTTGGCCGGGCACTCGGGCGAGCAGTTCTTC	CASSLAGHSGEQFF
medium-sized	TRBD1	TRBJ1-6	TRBV25-1	TGTGCCAGCAGTCTGGACAGGGGAAATTCACCCCTCCACTTT	CASSLDRGNSPLHF
many	TRBD1	TRBJ2-5	TRBV7-9	TGTGCCAGCAGCCGAGGGGGCGCGCGGGAGACCCAGTACTTC	CASSRGGARETQYF
NA	TRBD2	TRBJ2-7	TRBV25-1	TGTGCCAGCAGTGAAGAGGGAGGGCCATACGAGCAGTACTTC	CASSEEGGPYEQYF
many	NA	TRBJ1-3	TRBV7-9	TGTGCCAGCAGCTTAGAAGGGCGCTCTGGAAACACCATATATTTT	CASSLEGRSGNTIYF
many	TRBD2	TRBJ2-3	TRBV3-1	TGTGCCAGCAGCCAAGGGCCCCGGGGGGGGAATACGCAGTATTTT	CASSQGPRGGNTQYF
many	TRBD2	TRBJ2-2	TRBV29-1	TGCAGCGTTGAGCGGGGGGACTTGAACACCGGGGAGCTGTTTTTT	CSVERGDLNTGELFF
many	TRBD1	TRBJ1-2	TRBV6-6	TGTGCCACCCGGACAGGAGGCTACACCTTC	CATRTGGYTF
few	TRBD2	TRBJ2-7	TRBV5-6	TGTGCCAGCAGCTTCTCCTCGGGACTAGCCGTATCCTACGAGCAGTACTTC	CASSFSSGLAVSYEQYF
many	TRBD1	TRBJ2-5	TRBV6-6	TGTGCCAGCAGTCCAGGGGGCTCGGAGACCCAGTACTTC	CASSPGGSETQYF
many	NA	TRBJ2-2	TRBV18	TGTGCCAGCTCACCAGGCGGGGCCTCCCGGGAGCTGTTTTTT	CASSPGGASRELFF
many	NA	TRBJ1-2	TRBV5-1	TGCGCCAGCAGCTCACAGGGCAGCTATGGCTACACCTTC	CASSSQGSYGYTF
many	NA	TRBJ1-1	TRBV5-6	TGTGCCAGCAGCTTGGTAAGGGGCCTCACTGAAGCTTTCTTT	CASSLVRGLTEAFF
many	TRBD2	TRBJ2-5	TRBV25-1	TGTGCCAGCAGTGAATCGGGGGGAGAGACCCAGTACTTC	CASSESGGETQYF
many	NA	TRBJ1-6	TRBV25-1	TGTGCCAGCAGTGTCGTTTATAATTCACCCCTCCACTTT	CASSVVYNSPLHF